A single count supports the clone carrying this T cell receptor (beta chain). This sample includes further DNA sequences coding for the same CDR3. This record belongs to a study of blood T cell repertoires in COVID-19. Trimming left V 4 bases short and J 1 base short, with 7 bases between. The CDR3 is 13 residues long. Clones were sequenced by immunoSEQ multiplex PCR, and TCRdb holds only the in-frame ones, with some missing. The table lists approximately 450,000 clones, about 90% of them singletons. The clonotype was recovered from a young woman with acute COVID-19. J is TRBJ1-1 and V is TRBV12-3 or TRBV12-4; possible D gene TRBD1, 5 bases. Sequencing was performed on PBMCs or T cells enriched from blood (not recorded which). CDR3 protein: CASSSQGNTEAFF. Here the CDR3 DNA reads TGTGCCAGCAGTTCCCAGGGGAACACTGAAGCTTTCTTT.